The 22 T cell receptor beta chains below were found in one sample sequenced in a study of glioma-infiltrating T cells after dendritic cell vaccination. TCRdb keeps only in-frame clones here, not all; method: immunoSEQ multiplex PCR. Counted here are about 67,000 clones, 81% occurring once; the ten biggest clones make up under 8%. This sample comprised blood, obtained before dendritic cell vaccination. The receptors come from a human donor with glioblastoma.

This clone was recorded only once. The rearrangement joins TRBV28 to TRBJ1-3, with TRBD1 as a possible D gene (6 bases). Germline V gives CDR1 MDHEN, CDR2 SYDVKM. V shed 7 bases and J shed 4 bases, with 17 bases lying between them. The CDR3 sequence is 15 residues long. This CDR3 reads CASTRGGQGGNTIYF. CDR3 DNA: TGTGCCAGCACCCGGGGGGGGCAGGGCGGAAACACCATATATTTT.

The chain carries TRBV20-1 and TRBJ1-5, with D perhaps matching TRBD1 (5 bases). The CDR3 spans 11 residues. Germline CDR1 and CDR2: DFQATT and SNEGSKA (reference sequence). V lost 6 bases to trimming and J lost 14 bases, with 17 bases between them. This CDR3 reads CSAQSGDLKHF. CDR3 DNA: TGCAGTGCCCAATCGGGGGACCTAAAGCATTTT.

In this sample, this clone turned up a few times. This rearrangement joins TRBV6-6 to TRBJ2-1, with 8 bases fitting TRBD2. The V segment lost 5 bases and the J segment 7 bases; nucleotides outside the gene matches: 13. Germline V gene sequence: CDR1 MNHNY, CDR2 SVGAGI (reference sequence). CDR3 size: 16 residues. Here the CDR3 reads CASSPEDRGGRNEQFF. In DNA form, the CDR3 reads TGTGCCAGCAGTCCCGAGGATCGGGGGGGGCGGAATGAGCAGTTCTTC.

This clone is medium-sized (0.01 to 0.1%) within its sample. V gene TRBV2 combines with J gene TRBJ2-2; TRBD1 agrees at 8 bases. Germline values: CDR1 SNHLY, CDR2 FYNNEI. Trimming cost V 1 base and J 5 bases; bases outside gene matches: 3. There are 15 residues in the CDR3. In nucleotides, the CDR3 is TGTGCCAGCAGTGAAGAGAGGACAGGGACCGGGGAGCTGTTTTTT. It specifies CASSEERTGTGELFF.

This chain connects TRBV19 to TRBJ1-3; TRBD1 might be the D (6 bases). V lost 6 bases, J lost 4 bases, and 16 bases lay in between. The CDR3 has 15 residues. In germline, CDR1 is LNHDA, CDR2 SQIVND (reference sequence). CDR3 sequence reads: CASSPSGGLGNTIYF. In nucleotides, the CDR3 is TGTGCCAGTAGCCCCTCGGGGGGGCTCGGAAACACCATATATTTT.

This chain links TRBV11-3 with TRBJ2-1; 9 positions agree with TRBD2. This CDR3 comprises 18 residues. Unmatched junction bases numbered 13, after V lost 4 bases and J lost 3 bases. Germline V gene lookup returns CDR1 SGHNT and CDR2 YENEEA. This chain's CDR3 is CASSSTGLGTSYYNEQFF. CDR3 bases: TGTGCCAGCAGCTCTACGGGTCTCGGGACTAGCTACTACAATGAGCAGTTCTTC.

This clone is a singleton in its sample. The CDR3 loop reads CASSVDTGNNQPQHF. CDR3 coding DNA: TGTGCCAGCAGCGTAGATACAGGGAACAATCAGCCCCAGCATTTT. The chain uses TRBV9 and TRBJ1-5, with D possibly matching TRBD1 (6 bases). The CDR3 totals 15 residues. V gave up 0 bases and J gave up 3 bases, with 10 bases separating them. CDR1 and CDR2 (germline): SGDLS, YYNGEE.

The chain recombines TRBV4-1 with TRBJ2-5; 7 bases map to TRBD1. The germline CDR1 and CDR2 sequences are MGHRA and YSYEKL. Trimming at V came to 1 base and at J to 5 bases, leaving 13 bases not matched to a gene. CDR3 length equals 17 residues. Written as DNA, the CDR3 is TGCGCCAGCAGCCAAGTATCGGGCAGGGGGTCCGGGGAGACCCAGTACTTC. It yields the protein CASSQVSGRGSGETQYF.

In this sample, this clone turned up a few times. The chain has TRBV5-1 and TRBJ2-2; tentatively, D is TRBD1 (5 bases). Deletions cut 5 bases from V and 3 bases from J, with 5 bases between. The CDR3 length is 12 residues. Germline V gene sequence: CDR1 SGHRS, CDR2 YFSETQ. CDR3 region: CASRGDTGELFF. As DNA, the CDR3 is TGCGCCAGCAGAGGGGACACCGGGGAGCTGTTTTTT.

The genes are TRBV19 and TRBJ2-7, with no clear D. Per the germline V gene, CDR1 is LNHDA and CDR2 is SQIVND (reference sequence). This CDR3 comprises 12 residues. V was cut by 1 base and J by 3 bases, with 4 bases left in between. For the CDR3, the DNA is TGTGCCAGTAGTATAGGCAGCTACGAGCAGTACTTC. It specifies CASSIGSYEQYF.

Note on this clone: The junction does not match germline at one end; this may be a read error. The J gene is TRBJ1-2, the V gene TRBV4-2; D is ambiguous. CDR1 and CDR2 (germline): LGHNA, YNFKEQ. This CDR3 comprises 17 residues. The CDR3: CASTQTETGSFNYGYTF. In nucleotides, the CDR3 is TGTGCCAGCACCCAAACCGAGACGGGGAGCTTTAACTATGGCTACACCTTC.

The chain has TRBV2 and TRBJ1-2, with TRBD1 identical over 7 bases. Germline loops: CDR1 SNHLY, CDR2 FYNNEI. The CDR3 spans 13 residues. V lost 7 bases, J lost 6 bases, and 8 bases stayed unmatched. CDR3 residues: CASKREGADGYTF. The CDR3 nucleotides are TGTGCCAGCAAACGGGAGGGGGCTGATGGCTACACCTTC.

This clone has just one count. This sequence joins TRBV7-9 and TRBJ2-7; D not resolved. The V gene lost 3 bases and the J gene lost 4 bases, with 7 bases spanning the gap. The V gene's germline CDR1 is SEHNR and CDR2 FQNEAQ (reference sequence). This CDR3 contains 12 residues. CDR3 DNA sequence: TGTGCCAGCAGCTTGTCACAGTACGAGCAGTACTTC. Amino acids: CASSLSQYEQYF.

This chain links TRBV2 with TRBJ1-1, with TRBD1 matching 8 bases. This CDR3 region has 12 residues. The V gene end was trimmed by 8 bases and the J gene end by 5 bases; junction bases not matched to a gene: 4. Looked up from germline, CDR1 is SNHLY and CDR2 is FYNNEI. The chain's CDR3 is CASDRGRTEAFF. The CDR3 bases are TGTGCCAGCGACAGGGGTAGGACTGAAGCTTTCTTT.

The V call is TRBV5-4, the J call TRBJ2-7; a possible D gene is TRBD1 (5 bases). The V gene lost 0 bases and the J gene lost 7 bases, with 8 bases spanning the gap. The CDR3 spans 12 residues. Germline V gene sequence: CDR1 SGHNT, CDR2 YYREEE (reference sequence). The CDR3 sequence: CASSLVGAEQYF. CDR3 DNA: TGTGCCAGCAGCTTGGTTGGGGCTGAGCAGTACTTC.

This chain joins TRBV19 and TRBJ1-2; TRBD1 might be the D (6 bases). This CDR3 is built from 14 residues. The V end was cut by 1 base, the J end by 4 bases, with 10 bases between. CDR1 and CDR2 from the germline V gene are LNHDA and SQIVND (reference sequence). The CDR3: CASSIGQGTYGYTF. The CDR3 DNA is TGTGCCAGTAGTATAGGGCAGGGGACCTATGGCTACACCTTC.

This chain joins TRBV5-1 and TRBJ1-4, with 9 bases aligning to TRBD1. Germline V lookup: CDR1 SGHRS, CDR2 YFSETQ. After removal of 3 bases from V and 5 bases from J, the junction contained 2 bases not matched to a gene. The length of the CDR3 is 14 residues. The CDR3 DNA follows: TGCGCCAGCAGCTCCGGACAGGGGAATGAAAAACTGTTTTTT. This sequence encodes CASSSGQGNEKLFF.

The rearrangement uses TRBV6-5 and TRBJ2-3, with TRBD1 matching 7 bases. The CDR3 contains 14 residues. Trimming took 7 bases from V and 0 from J; bases not matched to a gene: 4. Germline assignment: CDR1 MNHEY and CDR2 SVGAGI. Here the CDR3 reads CASTDRESTDTQYF. DNA of the CDR3: TGTGCCAGCACCGACAGGGAAAGCACAGATACGCAGTATTTT.

This sequence joins TRBV7-9 and TRBJ2-2; no firm D call. The CDR3 has 14 residues. V was trimmed by 0 bases and J by 1 base, leaving 3 bases between them. Germline CDR1 reads SEHNR; CDR2 reads FQNEAQ (reference sequence). In nucleotides, the CDR3 is TGTGCCAGCAGCTTAGCCAAGAACACCGGGGAGCTGTTTTTT. This sequence encodes CASSLAKNTGELFF.

The genes are TRBV19 and TRBJ1-5; 8 bases agree with TRBD1. The CDR3 consists of 14 residues. V lost 3 bases to trimming and J lost 7 bases; unmatched junction nucleotides: 5. Germline lookup yields CDR1 LNHDA and CDR2 SQIVND (reference sequence). The CDR3 DNA sequence: TGTGCCAGTAGTATTCCGACAGGGGCGCAGCCCCAGCATTTT. Protein sequence: CASSIPTGAQPQHF.

The CDR3 DNA reads TGCGCCAGCAGCTGGGGGACTACCGGGGAGCTGTTTTTT. Protein sequence: CASSWGTTGELFF. The chain combines TRBV5-1 with TRBJ2-2, with D possibly matching TRBD2 (6 bases). V gave up 3 bases and J gave up 5 bases, with 8 bases separating them. From germline, CDR1 is SGHRS and CDR2 YFSETQ. CDR3 size: 13 residues. The full variable domain, in which reference TRBV5-1 and TRBJ2-2 provide the parts outside the CDR3, is KAGVTQTPRYLIKTRGQQVTLSCSPISGHRSVSWYQQTPGQGLQFLFEYFSETQRNKGNFPGRFSGRQFSNSRSEMNVSTLELGDSALYLCASSWGTTGELFFGEGSRLTVL.

The gene calls are TRBV10-2 and TRBJ1-2; tentative D call: TRBD1 (6 bases). The V gene's germline CDR1 is WSHSY and CDR2 SAAADI. This CDR3 spans 14 amino acids. Trimming took off 0 bases at V and 8 bases at J, with 13 bases between the two ends. CDR3 region: CASSESPNRVGYTF. As DNA, the CDR3 is TGCGCCAGCAGTGAGTCACCCAACAGGGTCGGCTACACCTTC.